This record concerns one TCR beta chain sequence. As yet, its antigen is unknown. Germline V gene sequence: CDR1 MNHEY, CDR2 SVGAGI. CDR3 size: 14 residues. Trimming at V came to 7 bases and at J to 3 bases, leaving 6 bases not matched to a gene. The data stem from a study of CD8 T cells in Susac syndrome. General study results and limits: Only a relatively small number of individuals were included in the TCR sequencing and HLA analysis.

A quantity of about 0.5 to 1 ug RNA underwent reverse transcription using random hexamers. Amplification of TCR beta CDR3 spanned 54 Vbeta and 13 Jbeta via immunoSEQ multiplex PCR. TCRdb itself ran the immunoSEQ multiplex PCR reads through MiXCR, one entry per CDR3 protein. The sample records roughly 180,000 distinct CDR3 sequences, about 95% being singletons. Controls matched for sex and age were healthy donors. Isolation of CD8+ and CD4+ T cells was performed negatively, whereas enrichment of TEMRA cells was done by FACS. Sequenced input: CD4+ T cells from PBMCs. The origin of this receptor is a human donor in good health. V is TRBV6-5 and J is TRBJ2-5, with 9 bases that match TRBD1. The CDR3 sequence: CASTPRTGEETQYF. Here the CDR3 DNA reads TGTGCCAGCACTCCAAGGACAGGGGAAGAGACCCAGTACTTC.